This TCR beta chain was retrieved from a study of T cells in Graves' hyperthyroidism and ophthalmopathy. Study-level information: Peripheral blood specimens were obtained at initial diagnosis, prior to any treatment.

Researchers amplified the TCR beta CDR3 regions from RNA transcripts. First-round RT-PCR with HTBI primers amplified the TCR CDR3 region. TCRdb reprocessed the multiplex PCR reads with MiXCR, giving one entry per CDR3 protein. In the table there are 250,000 to 300,000 distinct CDR3 sequences, about an eighth of which are singletons. This clonotype was detected only a few times. The diagnoses drew upon clinical symptoms, serum thyroxine and TRAb, thyroid ultrasound and orbital computed tomography. The V end was cut by 3 bases, the J end by 0 bases, with 19 bases between. Germline V CDR1 and CDR2: LNHDA, SQIVND (reference sequence). The CDR3 covers 18 residues.

Sequencing was carried out using blood. This chain links TRBV19 with TRBJ2-3; TRBD2 might be the D (7 bases). The receptor was isolated from a woman aged 30 to 39 with Graves' hyperthyroidism that later progressed to Graves' ophthalmopathy. The CDR3 region is CASSIGGGAGLSTDTQYF. The CDR3 DNA follows: TGTGCCAGTAGTATCGGAGGGGGAGCGGGACTGAGCACAGATACGCAGTATTTT.